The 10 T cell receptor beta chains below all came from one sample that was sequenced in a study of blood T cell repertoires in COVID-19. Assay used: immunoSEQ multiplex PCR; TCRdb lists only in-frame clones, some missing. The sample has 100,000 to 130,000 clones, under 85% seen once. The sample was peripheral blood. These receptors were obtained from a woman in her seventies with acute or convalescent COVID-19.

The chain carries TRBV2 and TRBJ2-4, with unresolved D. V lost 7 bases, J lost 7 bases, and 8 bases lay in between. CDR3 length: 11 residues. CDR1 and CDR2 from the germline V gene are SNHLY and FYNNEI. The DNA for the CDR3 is TGTGCCAGCACGGCAGCGAACATTCAGTACTTC. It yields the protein CASTAANIQYF. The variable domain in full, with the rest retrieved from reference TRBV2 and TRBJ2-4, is EPEVTQTPSHQVTQMGQEVILRCVPISNHLYFYWYRQILGQKVEFLVSFYNNEISEKSEIFDDQFSVERPDGSNFTLKIRSTKLEDSAMYFCASTAANIQYFGAGTRLSVL.

CDR3 residues: CASSLGSSRGQETQYF. CDR3 bases: TGTGCCAGCAGCTTAGGTTCTAGTAGGGGACAAGAGACCCAGTACTTC. J is TRBJ2-5 and V is TRBV7-3, with D maybe TRBD1 (5 bases). Trimming cost V 2 bases and J 2 bases, with 15 bases left between them. The CDR3 is 16 amino acids. Germline V gene lookup returns CDR1 SGHTA and CDR2 FQGTGA.

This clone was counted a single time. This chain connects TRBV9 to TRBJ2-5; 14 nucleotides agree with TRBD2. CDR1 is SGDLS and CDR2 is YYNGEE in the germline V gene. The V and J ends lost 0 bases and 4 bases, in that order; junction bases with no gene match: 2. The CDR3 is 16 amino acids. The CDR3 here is CASSVGTSGGRETQYF. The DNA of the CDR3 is TGTGCCAGCAGCGTAGGGACTAGCGGGGGGAGAGAGACCCAGTACTTC.

CDR3 sequence (DNA): TGTGCCAGCAGTCCCGGGACAGCTTTCATCTATGGCTACACCTTC. The encoded protein is CASSPGTAFIYGYTF. This chain joins TRBV2 and TRBJ1-2; TRBD1 aligns across 7 bases. The CDR3 is 15 residues long. Trimming removed 5 bases from V and 4 bases from J; junction bases left unmatched: 10. From germline, CDR1 is SNHLY and CDR2 FYNNEI.

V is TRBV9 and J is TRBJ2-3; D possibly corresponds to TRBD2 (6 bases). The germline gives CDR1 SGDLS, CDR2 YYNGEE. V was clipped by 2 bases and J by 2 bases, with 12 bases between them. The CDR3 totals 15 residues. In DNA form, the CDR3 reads TGTGCCAGCAGCGTCCCCGGAGGGCTCACAGATACGCAGTATTTT. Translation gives CASSVPGGLTDTQYF.

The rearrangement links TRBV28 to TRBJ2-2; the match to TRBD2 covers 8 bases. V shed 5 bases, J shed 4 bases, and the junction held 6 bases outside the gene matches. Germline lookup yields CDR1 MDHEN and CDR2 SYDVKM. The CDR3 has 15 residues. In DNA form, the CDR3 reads TGTGCCAGCAGTAAATTCGCGGGGGGCACCGGGGAGCTGTTTTTT. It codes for CASSKFAGGTGELFF.

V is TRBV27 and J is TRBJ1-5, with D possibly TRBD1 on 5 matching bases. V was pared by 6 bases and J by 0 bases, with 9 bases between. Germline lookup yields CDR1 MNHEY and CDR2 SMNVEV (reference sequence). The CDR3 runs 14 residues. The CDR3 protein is CASSQGYSNQPQHF. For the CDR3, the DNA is TGTGCCAGCAGCCAGGGTTATAGCAATCAGCCCCAGCATTTT.

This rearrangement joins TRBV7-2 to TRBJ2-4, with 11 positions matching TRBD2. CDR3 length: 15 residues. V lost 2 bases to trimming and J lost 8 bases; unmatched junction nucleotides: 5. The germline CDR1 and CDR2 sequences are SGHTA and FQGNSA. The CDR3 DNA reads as TGTGCCAGCAGCTTATCCAGACTAGCGGGGCACATTCAGTACTTC. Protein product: CASSLSRLAGHIQYF.

The CDR3 DNA reads as TGCAGTGCTAGTATCCTAGCGGGCCCTGAGGAGCAGTACTTC. Residues: CSASILAGPEEQYF. This chain uses TRBV20-1 with TRBJ2-7, with 8 bases identical to TRBD2. Germline V gene data show CDR1 as DFQATT and CDR2 as SNEGSKA (reference sequence). Trimming took 3 bases from V and 7 from J; bases not matched to a gene: 11. This CDR3 contains 14 residues.

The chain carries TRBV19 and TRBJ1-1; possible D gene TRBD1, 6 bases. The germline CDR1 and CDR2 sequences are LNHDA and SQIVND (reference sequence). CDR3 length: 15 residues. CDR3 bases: TGTGCAGTAGAGGACAGCAAAAGTTGGGGGACTGAAGCTTTCTTT. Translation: CAVEDSKSWGTEAFF.